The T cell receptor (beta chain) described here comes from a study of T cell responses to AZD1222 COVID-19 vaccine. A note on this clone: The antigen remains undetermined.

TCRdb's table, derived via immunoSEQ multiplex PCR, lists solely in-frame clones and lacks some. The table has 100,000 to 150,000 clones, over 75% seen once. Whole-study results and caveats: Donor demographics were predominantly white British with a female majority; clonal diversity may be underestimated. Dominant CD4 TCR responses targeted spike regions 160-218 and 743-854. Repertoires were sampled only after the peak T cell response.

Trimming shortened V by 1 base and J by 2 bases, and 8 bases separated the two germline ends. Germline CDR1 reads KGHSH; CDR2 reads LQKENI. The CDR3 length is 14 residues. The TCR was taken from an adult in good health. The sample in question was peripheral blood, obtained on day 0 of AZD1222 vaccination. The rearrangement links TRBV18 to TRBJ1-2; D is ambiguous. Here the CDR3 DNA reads TGTGCCAGCTCACCACTGGAGGACAACTATGGCTACACCTTC. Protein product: CASSPLEDNYGYTF.